The 14 T cell receptor beta chains below were found in one sample sequenced in a study of shared clonotypes between healthy human individuals. Data came from immunoSEQ multiplex PCR; TCRdb stores just in-frame clones and leaves some out. Altogether about 1 million clones are present, about 75% being singletons, with the ten largest covering over 1.3%. Sequencing input: memory CD4+ T cells sorted from blood. Regarding subset: CD45RA-negative fraction. These receptors originate from a man between 18 and 35 years old in good health.

The chain joins TRBV4-2 to TRBJ2-1; TRBD2 matches at 8 bases. The CDR3 consists of 16 residues. With V trimmed by 0 bases and J by 4 bases, 5 bases remained unmatched. The germline gives CDR1 LGHNA, CDR2 YNFKEQ. This CDR3 is CASSQDGGALYNEQFF. For the CDR3, the DNA is TGTGCCAGCAGCCAAGACGGGGGGGCCTTGTACAATGAGCAGTTCTTC.

V usage is TRBV29-1 and J usage is TRBJ2-7, with D possibly being TRBD2 (5 bases). Deletions cut 0 bases from V and 9 bases from J, with 12 bases between. The CDR3 consists of 12 residues. CDR1 and CDR2 from the germline V gene are SQVTM and ANQGSEA. Written as DNA, the CDR3 is TGCAGCGTTGAAGATAATAGCGACGCGCAGTACTTC. Residues: CSVEDNSDAQYF.

As concerns this clone: Other DNA sequences in the sample encode the same CDR3. This chain links TRBV7-2 with TRBJ1-1; D gene ambiguous. The CDR3 length is 13 residues. The ends were cut back, 3 bases at V and 0 bases at J, with 5 bases in the middle. Germline V gene sequence: CDR1 SGHTA, CDR2 FQGNSA. The CDR3 sequence: CASSFYVNTEAFF. CDR3 DNA sequence: TGTGCCAGCAGCTTCTATGTGAACACTGAAGCTTTCTTT.

This chain uses TRBV6-5 with TRBJ1-1, with D hard to call. Between the trimmed V and J ends, which lost 6 bases and 7 bases, there was a span of 9 bases. The CDR3 is 11 residues long. CDR1 MNHEY and CDR2 SVGAGI come from the germline V gene. CDR3 nucleotide sequence: TGTGCCAGCAGCGACTTTCGTGAAGCTTTCTTT. This codes for CASSDFREAFF.

This chain joins TRBV7-9 and TRBJ2-3; 7 positions agree with TRBD1. With V trimmed by 8 bases and J by 1 base, 9 bases remained unmatched. The CDR3 has 15 residues. Germline V gene data show CDR1 as SEHNR and CDR2 as FQNEAQ (reference sequence). Here the CDR3 reads CASGLTGVGTDTQYF. Here the CDR3 DNA reads TGTGCCAGCGGATTAACAGGGGTGGGCACAGATACGCAGTATTTT.

The rearrangement joins TRBV25-1 to TRBJ2-1, with D perhaps TRBD2 (6 bases). The CDR3 sequence is 15 residues long. V lost 5 bases to trimming and J lost 8 bases, with 19 bases between them. Germline values: CDR1 MGHDK, CDR2 SYGVNS. The CDR3 DNA reads as TGTGCCAGCAGTCCCATACGTGGGGGGAGCGATGAGCAGTTCTTC. Its translation is CASSPIRGGSDEQFF.

This chain uses TRBV7-9 with TRBJ2-7; a possible D gene is TRBD2 (5 bases). The V end lost 3 bases, the J end lost 2 bases, and 14 bases lay between the germline ends. The CDR3 consists of 15 residues. Germline CDR1 reads SEHNR; CDR2 reads FQNEAQ (reference sequence). CDR3 residues: CASSFGLAGTYEQYF. The CDR3 nucleotides are TGTGCCAGCAGCTTCGGCCTAGCCGGCACCTACGAGCAGTACTTC.

This chain links TRBV19 with TRBJ1-4; D unresolved. The CDR3 is 12 residues long. Trimming stripped 8 bases from V and 8 bases from J, with 12 bases between. Germline CDR1 is LNHDA and CDR2 is SQIVND (reference sequence). Here the CDR3 reads CASASKQEKLFF. The CDR3 nucleotides are TGTGCCAGTGCCAGCAAGCAAGAAAAACTGTTTTTT. The whole variable domain, filled in from reference TRBV19 and TRBJ1-4, reads DGGITQSPKYLFRKEGQNVTLSCEQNLNHDAMYWYRQDPGQGLRLIYYSQIVNDFQKGDIAEGYSVSREKKESFPLTVTSAQKNPTAFYLCASASKQEKLFFGSGTQLSVL.

About this clone: A far more abundant clone sits one base away, making this likely a read error. The chain uses TRBV11-1 and TRBJ1-2; D not resolved. The CDR3 is 15 amino acids. CDR1 and CDR2 from the germline V gene are SGHAT and FQDESV (reference sequence). Here the CDR3 reads CTSSYVTDKVRGYTF. Written as DNA, the CDR3 is TGTACCAGCAGCTACGTCACCGATAAAGTCAGGGGCTACACCTTC.

This clone was detected once. This chain uses TRBV19 with TRBJ2-5, with TRBD1 matching 8 bases. V was clipped by 3 bases and J by 2 bases; unmatched bases: 11. The CDR3 is made up of 17 amino acids. Germline V CDR1 and CDR2: LNHDA, SQIVND (reference sequence). The CDR3 region has the DNA TGTGCCAGTAGTATCGGCAGGGGGCTCTACCGACAAGAGACCCAGTACTTC. Amino acid sequence: CASSIGRGLYRQETQYF. Using reference TRBV19 and TRBJ2-5 for the parts outside the CDR3, the full variable domain is DGGITQSPKYLFRKEGQNVTLSCEQNLNHDAMYWYRQDPGQGLRLIYYSQIVNDFQKGDIAEGYSVSREKKESFPLTVTSAQKNPTAFYLCASSIGRGLYRQETQYFGPGTRLLVL.

This clone occurred once. The rearrangement links TRBV6-6 to TRBJ2-5; 9 bases agree with TRBD2. The CDR3 contains 14 residues. V shed 6 bases, J shed 5 bases, and the junction held 7 bases outside the gene matches. Germline CDR1 reads MNHNY; CDR2 reads SVGAGI (reference sequence). The CDR3 sequence: CASSLLAGGETQYF. The CDR3 DNA sequence: TGTGCCAGCAGCCTACTAGCGGGTGGGGAGACCCAGTACTTC.

This clone was seen many times. The rearrangement uses TRBV12-5 and TRBJ2-1; 7 bases map to TRBD1. Per germline, CDR1 LGHNT and CDR2 FRNRAP. V gave up 1 base and J gave up 1 base; unmatched junction bases: 1. This CDR3 is 15 amino acids long. CDR3 amino acids: CASGLAGGSYNEQFF. As DNA, the CDR3 is TGTGCTAGTGGTTTGGCAGGGGGATCCTACAATGAGCAGTTCTTC.

The chain employs TRBV27 and TRBJ1-1, with D uncertain. From germline, CDR1 is MNHEY and CDR2 SMNVEV (reference sequence). CDR3 length: 14 amino acids. V gave up 3 bases and J gave up 0 bases, with 8 bases separating them. In nucleotides, the CDR3 is TGTGCCAGCAGTTTTCGGACTTTGAACACTGAAGCTTTCTTT. Translating it yields CASSFRTLNTEAFF.

The chain has TRBV5-1 and TRBJ2-3, with D maybe TRBD2 (6 bases). V lost 5 bases to trimming and J lost 3 bases, with 19 bases between them. The CDR3 has 16 residues. Germline V CDR1 and CDR2: SGHRS, YFSETQ. Here the CDR3 reads CASREGQFGSTDTQYF. In DNA form, the CDR3 reads TGCGCCAGCAGGGAAGGACAATTCGGGAGTACAGATACGCAGTATTTT.